This TCR beta chain came from a study of T cell responses to AZD1222 COVID-19 vaccine. Study-wide points: Spike-specific TCR depth and breadth grew after two AZD1222 doses. White British ancestry dominated among donors, who included more females, and clonal diversity was possibly underestimated.

The CDR3 length is 15 residues. V lost 3 bases and J lost 0, with 9 bases in between. Germline CDR1 reads SGHDN; CDR2 reads FVKESK. Produced via immunoSEQ multiplex PCR; TCRdb's table is partial and in-frame only. The sample includes around 84,000 clones, 88% of them seen just once. About this clone itself: Its matching antigen is unknown.

The chain joins TRBV14 to TRBJ1-3; D gene ambiguous. The sequence came from an adult in good health. The sample in question was peripheral blood, obtained on day 0 of MenACWY control vaccination. The CDR3 nucleotides read TGTGCCAGCAGCCAGGGTCGGGTCTCTGGAAACACCATATATTTT. Translating it yields CASSQGRVSGNTIYF.